Detailed here is one TCR beta chain. The data were produced by immunoSEQ multiplex PCR, yet TCRdb's version contains in-frame clones alone and is incomplete. The data hold 130,000 to 150,000 clones, with 80% to 85% observed a single time. This CDR3 is built from 15 residues. Trimming pared 1 base from V and 5 bases from J, leaving 14 bases between. Germline CDR1 reads MGHRA; CDR2 reads YSYEKL. The entry originates in a study of blood T cell repertoires in COVID-19. Study background: Italy, Spain and the United States were the sources of the convalescent and acute COVID-19 samples. T cells, B-cell-depleted T cells, or PBMCs provided the cDNA or gDNA that served as material.

The sequence was collected from a human donor in a cohort sampled during active COVID-19. The specimen sequenced was peripheral blood. V and J are TRBV4-1 and TRBJ1-1; D uncertain. The CDR3 sequence: CASSQVDYRRTEAFF. The CDR3 DNA is TGCGCCAGCAGCCAAGTAGACTATAGGAGGACTGAAGCTTTCTTT.